A selection of T cell receptor beta chains follows, all from one sample in a study of T cell repertoires in aging, cancer and after chemotherapy. TCRdb recomputed calls from the multiplex PCR reads with MiXCR, one row per CDR3 protein. The data show some 5,000 distinct CDR3 sequences, approximately 39% seen once. Sequenced input: blood. The receptors here all came from a human donor in good health. The CDR3 runs from the conserved cysteine through the conserved F or W. A D gene is named only where the DNA matches it firmly. Size is stated for part of the rows, as once, few or many counts, or as a class when the clone is expanded.

d_call	cdr3_length	v_call	j_call	clone_size	cdr3_aa	cdr3_nt
-	13	TRBV19	TRBJ1-5	few	CASSSLGDQPQHF	TGTGCCAGTAGTAGTTTAGGGGATCAGCCCCAGCATTTT
TRBD2	16	TRBV6-6	TRBJ2-5	-	CASRSPSGGPQETQYF	TGTGCCAGCAGATCCCCCAGCGGGGGGCCGCAAGAGACCCAGTACTTC
TRBD1	15	TRBV18	TRBJ1-2	-	CASSPPGTEGNGYTF	TGTGCCAGCTCACCACCTGGGACAGAAGGAAATGGCTACACCTTC
-	15	TRBV4-2	TRBJ2-3	-	CASSLSRPSTDTQYF	TGTGCCAGCAGCCTTAGCAGACCTAGCACAGATACGCAGTATTTT
TRBD1	19	TRBV6-6	TRBJ1-6	-	CASISKVGTGGVRASPLHF	TGTGCCAGCATCTCCAAGGTCGGGACAGGGGGCGTTCGGGCTTCACCCCTCCACTTT
TRBD1	14	TRBV5-5	TRBJ2-7	-	CASSNIPTGAPQYF	TGTGCCAGCAGCAATATTCCAACAGGGGCCCCACAGTACTTC
-	13	TRBV30	TRBJ1-2	medium-sized	CAWTAGTWDGYTF	TGTGCCTGGACCGCCGGGACCTGGGATGGCTACACCTTC
-	15	TRBV6-5	TRBJ2-3	-	CASSPDWEGTDTQYF	TGTGCCAGCAGTCCGGACTGGGAGGGCACAGATACGCAGTATTTT
-	14	TRBV19	TRBJ2-2	medium-sized	CASAAVINTGELFF	TGTGCCAGTGCGGCAGTTATTAACACCGGGGAGCTGTTTTTT
-	12	TRBV19	TRBJ2-2	-	CASSNRTGELFF	TGTGCCAGTAGTAACCGGACCGGGGAGCTGTTTTTT
-	15	TRBV29-1	TRBJ2-1	few	CSVEDITDLYNEQFF	TGCAGCGTTGAAGATATCACAGACTTATACAATGAGCAGTTCTTC
-	15	TRBV5-4	TRBJ2-3	-	CASSSEATSTDTQYF	TGTGCCAGCAGCTCAGAAGCCACTAGCACAGATACGCAGTATTTT
-	15	TRBV27	TRBJ2-3	-	CASSARDISTDTQYF	TGTGCCAGCAGTGCCAGGGACATTAGCACAGATACGCAGTATTTT
-	15	TRBV5-6	TRBJ1-4	-	CASSLVGAQGEKLFF	TGTGCCAGCAGCTTAGTTGGCGCGCAAGGTGAAAAACTGTTTTTT
-	14	TRBV27	TRBJ2-1	-	CASSVGHSYNEQFF	TGTGCCAGCAGTGTGGGCCACTCCTACAATGAGCAGTTCTTC
-	13	TRBV10-3	TRBJ1-3	-	CAIRQGSGNTIYF	TGTGCCATCAGACAGGGTTCTGGAAACACCATATATTTT
TRBD2	14	TRBV5-4	TRBJ2-3	-	CASSPGLAGDTQYF	TGTGCCAGCAGCCCCGGACTAGCTGGAGATACGCAGTATTTT
TRBD2	15	TRBV7-2	TRBJ2-3	-	CASTLRRGFTDTQYF	TGTGCCAGCACCCTCCGGCGGGGGTTCACAGATACGCAGTATTTT
-	16	TRBV6-6	TRBJ1-3	few	CASRHHSRAAGNTIYF	TGTGCCAGCAGACACCATTCCAGGGCAGCGGGAAACACCATATATTTT
TRBD1	15	TRBV30	TRBJ1-1	-	CAWRFGQGLNTEAFF	TGTGCCTGGAGGTTCGGACAGGGGTTGAACACTGAAGCTTTCTTT
TRBD1	16	TRBV15	TRBJ1-1	few	CATSRPTGDRDTEAFF	TGTGCCACCAGCAGACCTACTGGGGACAGGGACACTGAAGCTTTCTTT
-	15	TRBV5-4	TRBJ2-5	-	CASSLYQAPGETQYF	TGTGCCAGCAGCTTGTACCAGGCCCCAGGGGAGACCCAGTACTTC
TRBD1	16	TRBV29-1	TRBJ2-3	medium-sized	CSALPNRGLGTDTQYF	TGCAGCGCACTCCCAAACAGGGGGCTTGGCACAGATACGCAGTATTTT
-	13	TRBV29-1	TRBJ2-4	-	CSVGGAAKNIQYF	TGCAGCGTTGGGGGGGCAGCCAAAAACATTCAGTACTTC
TRBD1	16	TRBV11-2	TRBJ1-2	-	CASSAWRDRVLNGYTF	TGTGCCAGCAGCGCCTGGAGGGACAGGGTGTTGAATGGCTACACCTTC
-	15	TRBV28	TRBJ2-3	-	CATKWSVTSTDTQYF	TGTGCCACCAAATGGTCGGTCACTTCCACAGATACGCAGTATTTT
-	15	TRBV30	TRBJ1-5	few	CAWSNLGTGNQPQHF	TGTGCCTGGAGCAATCTGGGAACGGGCAATCAGCCCCAGCATTTT
TRBD2	15	TRBV18	TRBJ2-1	-	CASRTGTSGYNEQFF	TGTGCCAGCCGGACCGGGACTAGCGGCTACAATGAGCAGTTCTTC
TRBD1	14	TRBV5-6	TRBJ2-4	-	CASSFRDRGDIQYF	TGTGCCAGCAGCTTCAGGGACAGGGGAGACATTCAGTACTTC
TRBD1	17	TRBV4-2	TRBJ1-1	once	CASSQEGGTGGLAEAFF	TGTGCCAGCAGCCAAGAGGGGGGGACAGGGGGGTTGGCTGAAGCTTTCTTT
TRBD1	13	TRBV5-6	TRBJ1-1	few	CASSLGTGVKAFF	TGTGCCAGCAGCTTGGGCACAGGGGTTAAAGCTTTCTTT
-	16	TRBV6-5	TRBJ1-6	-	CASSYSTRPANSPLHF	TGTGCCAGCAGTTACTCGACCAGGCCTGCGAATTCACCCCTCCACTTT
TRBD1	13	TRBV29-1	TRBJ1-2	medium-sized	CSGGDRVNYGYTF	TGCAGCGGGGGGGACAGAGTCAACTATGGCTACACCTTC
-	12	TRBV29-1	TRBJ2-1	medium-sized	CSVEWGYNEQFF	TGCAGCGTTGAGTGGGGCTACAATGAGCAGTTCTTC
TRBD1	18	TRBV15	TRBJ1-4	-	CATSRVADRGTSNEKLFF	TGTGCCACCAGCAGAGTCGCGGACAGGGGGACCTCTAATGAAAAACTGTTTTTT
-	13	TRBV6-5	TRBJ1-5	-	CASRQGYWQPQHF	TGTGCCAGCAGGCAGGGGTATTGGCAGCCCCAGCATTTT
-	18	TRBV18	TRBJ1-2	-	CASSPLPPTSTARYGYTF	TGTGCCAGCTCACCACTCCCTCCGACTTCGACAGCACGCTATGGCTACACCTTC